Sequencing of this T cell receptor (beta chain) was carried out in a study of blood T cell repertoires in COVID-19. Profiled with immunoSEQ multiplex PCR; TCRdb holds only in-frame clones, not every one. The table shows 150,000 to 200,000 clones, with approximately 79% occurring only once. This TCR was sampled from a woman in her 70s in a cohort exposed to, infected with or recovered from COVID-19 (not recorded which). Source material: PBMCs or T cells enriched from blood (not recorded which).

CDR3 amino acids: CASSQRVNGELFF. The CDR3 DNA follows: TGTGCCAGCAGCCAGCGGGTAAATGGGGAGCTGTTTTTT. The rearrangement uses TRBV7-8 and TRBJ2-2, with TRBD2 as a possible D gene (6 bases). Germline values: CDR1 SGHVS, CDR2 FQNEAQ. V was trimmed by 5 bases and J by 8 bases, leaving 12 bases between them. This CDR3 spans 13 amino acids.